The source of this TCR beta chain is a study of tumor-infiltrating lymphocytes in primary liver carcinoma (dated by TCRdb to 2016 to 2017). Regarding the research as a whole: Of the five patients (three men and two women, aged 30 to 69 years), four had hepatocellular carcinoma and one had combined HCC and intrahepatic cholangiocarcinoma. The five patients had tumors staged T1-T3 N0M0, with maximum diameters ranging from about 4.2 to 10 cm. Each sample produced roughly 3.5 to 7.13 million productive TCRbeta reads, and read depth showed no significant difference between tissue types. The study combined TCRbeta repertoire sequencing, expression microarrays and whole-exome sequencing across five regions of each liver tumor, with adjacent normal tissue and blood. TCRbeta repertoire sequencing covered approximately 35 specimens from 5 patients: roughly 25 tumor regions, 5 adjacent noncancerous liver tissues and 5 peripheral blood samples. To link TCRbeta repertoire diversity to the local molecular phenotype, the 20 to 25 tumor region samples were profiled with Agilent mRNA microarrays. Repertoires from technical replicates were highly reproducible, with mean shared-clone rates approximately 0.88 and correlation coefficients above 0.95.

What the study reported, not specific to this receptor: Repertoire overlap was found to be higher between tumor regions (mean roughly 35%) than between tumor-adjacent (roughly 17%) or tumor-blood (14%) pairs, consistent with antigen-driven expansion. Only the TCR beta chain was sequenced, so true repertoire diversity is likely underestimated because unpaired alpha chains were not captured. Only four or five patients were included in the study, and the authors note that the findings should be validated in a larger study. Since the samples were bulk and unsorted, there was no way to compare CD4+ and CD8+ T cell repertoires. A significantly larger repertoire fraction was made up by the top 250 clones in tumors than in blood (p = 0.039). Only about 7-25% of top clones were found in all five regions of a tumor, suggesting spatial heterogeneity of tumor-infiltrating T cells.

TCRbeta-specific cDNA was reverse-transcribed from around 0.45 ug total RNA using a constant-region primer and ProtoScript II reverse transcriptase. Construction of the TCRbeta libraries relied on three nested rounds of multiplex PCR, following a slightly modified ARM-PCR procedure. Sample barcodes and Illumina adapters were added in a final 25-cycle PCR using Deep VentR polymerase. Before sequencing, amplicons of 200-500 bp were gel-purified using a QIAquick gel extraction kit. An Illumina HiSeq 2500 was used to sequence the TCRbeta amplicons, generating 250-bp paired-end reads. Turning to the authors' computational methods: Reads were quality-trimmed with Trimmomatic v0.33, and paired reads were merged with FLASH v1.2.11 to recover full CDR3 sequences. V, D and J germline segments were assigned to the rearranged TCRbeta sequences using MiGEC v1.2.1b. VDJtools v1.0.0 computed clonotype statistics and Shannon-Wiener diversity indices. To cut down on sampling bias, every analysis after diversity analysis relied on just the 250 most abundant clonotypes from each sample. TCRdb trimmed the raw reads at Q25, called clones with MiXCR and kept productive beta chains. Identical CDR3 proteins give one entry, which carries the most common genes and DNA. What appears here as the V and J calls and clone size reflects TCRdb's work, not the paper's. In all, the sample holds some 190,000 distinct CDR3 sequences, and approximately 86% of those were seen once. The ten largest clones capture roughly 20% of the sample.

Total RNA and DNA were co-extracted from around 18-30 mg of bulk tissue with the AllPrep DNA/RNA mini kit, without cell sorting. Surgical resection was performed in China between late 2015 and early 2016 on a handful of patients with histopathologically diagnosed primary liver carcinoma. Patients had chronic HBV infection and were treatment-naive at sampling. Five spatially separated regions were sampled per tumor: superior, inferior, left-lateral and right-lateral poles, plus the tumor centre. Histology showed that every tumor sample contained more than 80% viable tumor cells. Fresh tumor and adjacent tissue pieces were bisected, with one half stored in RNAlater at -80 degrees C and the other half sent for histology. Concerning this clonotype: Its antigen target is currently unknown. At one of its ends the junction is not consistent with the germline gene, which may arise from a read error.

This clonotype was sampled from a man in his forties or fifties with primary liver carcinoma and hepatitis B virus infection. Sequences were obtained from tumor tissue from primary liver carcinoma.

The CDR3 protein is CASSFGASGQETQYF. The DNA reads as follows: TGTGCTAGCAGCTTTGGGGCTAGCGGACAAGAAACCCAGTACTTC. The chain joins TRBV11-2 to TRBJ2-5; TRBD2 agrees with 7 junctional bases. The CDR3 holds 15 amino acids from the cysteine to the phenylalanine. Left in the record is the CDR3 DNA by itself, 45 bases read in frame from the first base. Looking up the germline V gene yields CDR1 SGHAT and CDR2 FQNNGV.